These 19 T cell receptor beta chains were all obtained from the same sample, sequenced in a study of T cells expressing NK-cell markers. TCRdb re-called the 5' RACE reads and catalogs CDR3 proteins one per entry, DNA excluded. The clone table shows under 200,000 distinct CDR3 sequences, with the ten largest holding about 18%. The sequenced sample consisted of blood T cells: a sorted CD56 or NKG2C T cell subset, CD4+ or CD8+ T cells, or bulk PBMC T cells (not recorded which). Receptors were obtained from a woman aged 18 to 75 in good health.

The chain uses TRBV7-8 and TRBJ2-5; checking the TCRdb D call of TRBD1 is not possible without DNA. The CDR3 is 14 residues long. Looked up from germline, CDR1 is SGHVS and CDR2 is FQNEAQ. This CDR3 is CASSFNRGRETQYF.

The chain combines TRBV7-9 with TRBJ2-3; with no DNA, the TCRdb D assignment of TRBD1 cannot be verified. This CDR3 contains 16 residues. Germline values: CDR1 SEHNR, CDR2 FQNEAQ (reference sequence). CDR3 loop: CASSLRQGRVTDTQYF.

The rearrangement joins TRBV20-1 to TRBJ1-5. CDR3 length equals 15 residues. Germline CDR1 reads DFQATT; CDR2 reads SNEGSKA (reference sequence). This CDR3 is CSARARITGNQPQHF.

This chain uses TRBV5-1 with TRBJ2-7; the D gene TCRdb calls, TRBD2, cannot be checked with no DNA. Looked up from germline, CDR1 is SGHRS and CDR2 is YFSETQ. This CDR3 comprises 15 residues. CDR3 in amino acids: CASSKTSSPSYEQYF.

This chain connects TRBV5-6 to TRBJ1-3; the TRBD1 assignment by TCRdb is unverifiable without DNA. This CDR3 spans 15 amino acids. Germline lookup yields CDR1 SGHDT and CDR2 YYEEEE. The CDR3 spells CASSPMDRAGNTIYF.

The chain couples TRBV20-1 to TRBJ1-1; lacking DNA, the TRBD1 call made by TCRdb goes unchecked. The CDR3 extends over 17 amino acids. Germline CDR1 and CDR2: DFQATT and SNEGSKA (reference sequence). The CDR3 here is CSATRGTGTLMNTEAFF.

The CDR3 spells CASSQERLAGNNEQFF. The chain couples TRBV3-1 to TRBJ2-1; TCRdb proposes TRBD2, but this gene call is untestable without DNA. This CDR3 spans 16 amino acids. Germline-derived CDR1 and CDR2 are LGHDT and YNNKEL (reference sequence).

This sequence joins TRBV12-5 and TRBJ2-3. Germline V lookup: CDR1 LGHNT, CDR2 FRNRAP. The CDR3 loop spans 14 amino acids. CDR3 loop: CASGPDLGGKTQYF.

This chain uses TRBV7-3 with TRBJ2-1; TCRdb calls TRBD1, which cannot be checked without DNA. The CDR3 loop spans 18 amino acids. Germline V gives CDR1 SGHTA, CDR2 FQGTGA. CDR3 sequence reads: CASSLGLAGTSLSSEQFF.

The genes are TRBV7-2 and TRBJ2-3. Germline loops: CDR1 SGHTA, CDR2 FQGNSA. The CDR3 contains 13 residues. CDR3 region: CASSLPSSDTQYF.

V and J are TRBV3-1 and TRBJ2-7; TCRdb outputs TRBD2, but without DNA this stays unchecked. The CDR3 has 16 residues. Germline V CDR1 and CDR2: LGHDT, YNNKEL (reference sequence). The CDR3 sequence: CASSQPAGGVPYEQYF.

The chain uses TRBV15 and TRBJ2-7; TCRdb gives TRBD1 as the D gene, but with no DNA this cannot be confirmed. Germline V lookup: CDR1 LNHNV, CDR2 YYDKDF (reference sequence). The CDR3 runs to 14 residues. The CDR3 here is CATSRNDRDYEQYF.

The chain employs TRBV3-1 and TRBJ2-2. This CDR3 is built from 16 residues. Germline V gene data show CDR1 as LGHDT and CDR2 as YNNKEL (reference sequence). This CDR3 reads CASSQMASPGTGELFF.

This rearrangement joins TRBV5-1 to TRBJ2-7; TCRdb picks TRBD2, but there is no DNA to check that call. The length of the CDR3 is 17 residues. The germline V gene has CDR1 SGHRS and CDR2 YFSETQ. The CDR3 protein is CASSSLAGGPVLHEQYF.

The chain carries TRBV6-1 and TRBJ1-5. This CDR3 contains 16 residues. Germline V gene sequence: CDR1 MNHNS, CDR2 SASEGT. CDR3 sequence: CASCNRYSDSNQPQHF.

The CDR3 loop is CASTPNDGRDTDTQYF. The chain joins TRBV7-6 to TRBJ2-3; the TCRdb call, TRBD2, lacks DNA for checking. Germline CDR1 and CDR2: SGHVS and FNYEAQ. This CDR3 has 16 residues.

The chain uses TRBV29-1 and TRBJ2-7; absent DNA, TCRdb's TRBD1 call cannot be checked. The CDR3 length is 12 residues. The V gene's germline CDR1 is SQVTM and CDR2 ANQGSEA. This CDR3 is CSVGGGSYEQYF.

V usage is TRBV20-1 and J usage is TRBJ2-5; as DNA is missing, the TRBD2 call by TCRdb cannot be tested. The CDR3 length is 14 residues. The V gene's germline CDR1 is DFQATT and CDR2 SNEGSKA (reference sequence). The CDR3 loop is CSAPSGGYQETQYF.

This chain connects TRBV20-1 to TRBJ2-5; TCRdb lists TRBD2, though no DNA is available to test this call. The CDR3 is 14 residues long. Germline CDR1 reads DFQATT; CDR2 reads SNEGSKA (reference sequence). The CDR3 is CSAEPGTLQETQYF.